This is a list of T cell receptor beta chains from one sample in a study of glioma-infiltrating T cells. From the multiplex PCR reads, TCRdb called clonotypes with MiXCR, one entry per CDR3 protein. The sample contains approximately 110,000 distinct CDR3 sequences, approximately 23% of which appear only once. Sequencing input: glioma tissue, nonneoplastic brain tissue, or PBMCs (not recorded which). The receptors stem from a human donor with low-grade glioma or glioblastoma, undergoing nonglioma brain surgery, or in good health (not recorded which). Both conserved end residues are part of each CDR3. D genes are given only for firm matches. Clone size is given for some rows only: seen once, a few or many times, or a class if the clone is expanded.

D: TRBD1
V: TRBV6-1
J: TRBJ1-3
length: 15
size: many
CDR3: CASSRQGYSGNTIYF
DNA: TGTGCCAGCAGTCGACAGGGTTACTCTGGAAACACCATATATTTT

D: TRBD1
V: TRBV11-2
J: TRBJ2-7
length: 15
size: -
CDR3: CASSTPGQGSYEQYF
DNA: TGTGCCAGCAGCACCCCGGGACAGGGCTCCTACGAGCAGTACTTC

D: -
V: TRBV20-1
J: TRBJ2-3
length: 16
size: many
CDR3: CSANKGRFINTDTQYF
DNA: TGCAGTGCTAATAAAGGGAGATTCATAAACACAGATACGCAGTATTTT

D: -
V: TRBV5-4
J: TRBJ1-6
length: 16
size: few
CDR3: CASSQQWGSGNSPLHF
DNA: TGTGCCAGCAGCCAGCAGTGGGGAAGCGGTAATTCACCCCTCCACTTT

D: -
V: TRBV3-1
J: TRBJ1-2
length: 15
size: many
CDR3: CASSQVLGLGYGYTF
DNA: TGTGCCAGCAGCCAAGTATTGGGTTTGGGCTATGGCTACACCTTC

D: -
V: TRBV7-2
J: TRBJ1-3
length: 15
size: -
CDR3: CASRQGRPLGNAIYF
DNA: TGTGCCAGCCGCCAAGGACGGCCTCTTGGAAACGCCATATATTTT

D: TRBD2
V: TRBV14
J: TRBJ2-3
length: 16
size: many
CDR3: CASSHPGLAVTDTQYF
DNA: TGTGCCAGCAGCCACCCGGGACTAGCGGTCACAGATACGCAGTATTTT

D: -
V: TRBV6-1
J: TRBJ2-1
length: 14
size: many
CDR3: CASQGGSSYNEQFF
DNA: TGTGCCAGCCAGGGGGGAAGCTCCTACAATGAGCAGTTCTTC

D: -
V: TRBV4-1
J: TRBJ2-1
length: 15
size: -
CDR3: CASSQDHSFYNEQFF
DNA: TGCGCCAGCAGCCAAGATCATAGTTTTTACAATGAGCAGTTCTTC

D: TRBD1
V: TRBV6-1
J: TRBJ2-7
length: 14
size: many
CDR3: CASSGDRDYYEQYF
DNA: TGTGCCAGCAGCGGGGACAGGGATTACTACGAGCAGTACTTC

D: TRBD2
V: TRBV11-2
J: TRBJ2-1
length: 18
size: -
CDR3: CASSLDQGGSGIYNEQFF
DNA: TGTGCCAGCAGCTTAGATCAGGGTGGTAGCGGGATCTACAATGAGCAGTTCTTC

D: -
V: TRBV2
J: TRBJ2-3
length: 13
size: many
CDR3: CASRNGGTDTQYF
DNA: TGTGCCAGTAGAAACGGGGGCACAGATACGCAGTATTTT

D: -
V: TRBV7-2
J: TRBJ2-5
length: 16
size: many
CDR3: CASSLNGAASQETQYF
DNA: TGTGCCAGCAGCTTAAATGGGGCAGCTTCTCAGGAGACCCAGTACTTC

D: -
V: TRBV30
J: TRBJ1-2
length: 14
size: -
CDR3: CAWSLSAQEEGYTF
DNA: TGTGCATGGAGCCTTAGTGCACAGGAGGAGGGCTACACCTTC

D: -
V: TRBV30
J: TRBJ2-7
length: 12
size: -
CDR3: CAWLLQGYEQYF
DNA: TGTGCCTGGTTACTACAGGGTTACGAGCAGTACTTC

D: -
V: TRBV29-1
J: TRBJ2-1
length: 12
size: few
CDR3: CSVEGGGNEQFF
DNA: TGCAGCGTGGAGGGGGGGGGCAATGAGCAGTTCTTC

D: TRBD2
V: TRBV27
J: TRBJ2-3
length: 18
size: many
CDR3: CASSLSWASGRAKDTQYF
DNA: TGTGCCAGCAGTTTATCTTGGGCTAGCGGGAGGGCCAAAGATACGCAGTATTTT